This T cell receptor (beta chain) was sequenced for a study of shared T cell receptors in the human thymus. Generated by immunoSEQ multiplex PCR, the TCRdb table keeps only in-frame clones and is missing some. This sample yields some 400,000 clones, of which 95% are seen a single time; around 0.018% belongs to the top ten. Germline V gives CDR1 MDHEN, CDR2 SYDVKM. V gave up 3 bases and J gave up 6 bases; unmatched junction bases: 2. This CDR3 has 13 amino acids. The chain employs TRBV28 and TRBJ2-3, with 8 bases that match TRBD1. The receptor's source is a human donor. Material for sequencing was thymocytes. The chain's CDR3 is CASSFGTGDTQYF. The CDR3 DNA follows: TGTGCCAGCAGTTTTGGGACAGGCGATACGCAGTATTTT.